This record covers a single T cell receptor beta chain. Sequencing used immunoSEQ multiplex PCR; TCRdb keeps in-frame clones, though not all of them. This table has 130,000 or so clones, 88% appearing once. The sample is drawn from a study of control samples from healthy donors and cancer patients. The CDR3 length is 15 residues. V lost 0 bases and J lost 4, with 7 bases in between. CDR1 is SGHAT, CDR2 FQNNGV, per germline. This receptor was obtained from a middle-aged man in good health. Sequencing input: blood. This chain connects TRBV11-2 to TRBJ1-6, with D hard to call. CDR3 protein: CASSLEADYNSPLHF. CDR3 nucleotide sequence: TGTGCCAGCAGCTTAGAGGCGGATTATAATTCACCCCTCCACTTT.